One sample yielded the 20 T cell receptor beta chains listed below, sequenced in a study of T cells after yellow fever vaccination. TCRdb used MiXCR to reprocess the 5' RACE reads, holding one entry per CDR3 protein. The profile shows around 310,000 distinct CDR3 sequences, 8.7% of them singletons. This sample comprised PBMCs, obtained on the day of the first yellow fever vaccination. These receptors all stem from a man between 18 and 35 years old who received the YFV17D yellow fever vaccine.

The rearrangement uses TRBV29-1 and TRBJ1-2, with 9 bases aligning to TRBD1. J was trimmed by 8 bases and V by 1 base; bases with no gene match: 8. This CDR3 has 14 amino acids. Germline V lookup: CDR1 SQVTM, CDR2 ANQGSEA. The CDR3 here is CSVEAWTGVAGYTF. The CDR3 DNA reads as TGCAGCGTTGAAGCTTGGACAGGGGTGGCAGGCTACACCTTC. The whole variable domain, filled in from reference TRBV29-1 and TRBJ1-2, reads SAVISQKPSRDICQRGTSLTIQCQVDSQVTMMFWYRQQPGQSLTLIATANQGSEATYESGFVIDKFPISRPNLTFSTLTVSNMSPEDSSIYLCSVEAWTGVAGYTFGSGTRLTVV.

This clonotype was counted at least ten times. The chain recombines TRBV5-1 with TRBJ2-2; D is possibly TRBD2 (7 bases). Trimming pared 2 bases from V and 6 bases from J, leaving 8 bases between. CDR1 and CDR2 from the germline V gene are SGHRS and YFSETQ. This CDR3 has 13 residues. The CDR3 here is CASSFGGPGELFF. CDR3 bases: TGCGCCAGCAGCTTCGGGGGGCCCGGGGAGCTGTTTTTT.

This clonotype was detected ten times or more. This chain uses TRBV10-3 with TRBJ2-5; 8 nucleotides agree with TRBD1. V shed 10 bases and J 3 bases; nucleotides not matched to a gene: 7. This CDR3 is 13 amino acids long. Per germline, CDR1 ENHRY and CDR2 SYGVKD. CDR3: CASRDRPEETQYF. The CDR3 DNA reads as TGTGCCAGCCGGGACAGGCCAGAAGAGACCCAGTACTTC.

In its sample, this clonotype was seen a few times. The V and J genes are TRBV27 and TRBJ2-1; weak D call: TRBD2 (7 bases). V was pared by 5 bases and J by 8 bases, with 22 bases between. CDR1 is MNHEY, CDR2 SMNVEV, per germline (reference sequence). CDR3 length: 16 residues. The DNA of the CDR3 is TGTGCCAGCAGTCCCCTCCTCGGGGGGCGCTTCGATGAGCAGTTCTTC. It specifies CASSPLLGGRFDEQFF.

This rearrangement joins TRBV6-2 or TRBV6-3 to TRBJ2-3, with 14 positions matching TRBD2. The ends lost 6 bases at V and 2 bases at J; junction bases unmatched: 19. CDR3 length: 21 residues. Germline V lookup: CDR1 MNHEY, CDR2 SVGEGT. The chain's CDR3 is CASRRTSGGIDVFPNTDTQYF. In DNA, the CDR3 is TGTGCCAGCAGGCGGACTAGCGGGGGGATCGATGTGTTCCCTAACACAGATACGCAGTATTTT.

This clonotype has a handful of counts. The chain employs TRBV11-2 and TRBJ1-4, with D possibly matching TRBD1 (5 bases). This CDR3 spans 16 amino acids. CDR1 SGHAT and CDR2 FQNNGV come from the germline V gene. The germline V and J ends were trimmed by 5 bases and 0 bases, with 13 bases remaining between them. CDR3 amino acids: CASSPTARATNEKLFF. CDR3 in DNA: TGTGCCAGCAGCCCGACAGCCCGTGCAACTAATGAAAAACTGTTTTTT.

This clonotype was counted between two and nine times. The V call is TRBV4-1, the J call TRBJ1-2; D unresolved. The V and J ends lost 1 base and 5 bases respectively, with 11 bases between them. The germline V gene encodes CDR1 MGHRA and CDR2 YSYEKL. This CDR3 contains 14 residues. CDR3: CASSQGRREYGYTF. DNA for the CDR3: TGCGCCAGCAGCCAAGGGCGACGAGAATATGGCTACACCTTC.

In this sample, this clonotype turned up a few times. This rearrangement joins TRBV12-3 or TRBV12-4 to TRBJ1-1; D gene unclear. The CDR3 has 16 amino acids. Trimming took 6 bases from V and 1 from J, leaving 18 bases between them. CDR3 nucleotide sequence: TGTGCCAGCAGACCGGACCGAGGGTCAGGGAACACTGAAGCTTTCTTT. This codes for CASRPDRGSGNTEAFF.

This clonotype was counted between two and nine times. The rearrangement joins TRBV20-1 to TRBJ1-2, with D maybe TRBD1 (6 bases). Trimming took 6 bases from V and 8 from J, leaving 19 bases between them. The CDR3 consists of 13 residues. The germline gives CDR1 DFQATT, CDR2 SNEGSKA (reference sequence). The CDR3 protein is CSAARGAGGGYTF. The CDR3 nucleotides are TGCAGTGCCGCGCGGGGGGCCGGAGGGGGCTACACCTTC.

The chain uses TRBV27 and TRBJ2-1; no clear D gene. The CDR3 is 12 amino acids. Deletions cut 5 bases from V and 12 bases from J, with 14 bases between. Per germline, CDR1 MNHEY and CDR2 SMNVEV (reference sequence). Written as DNA, the CDR3 is TGTGCCAGCAGTGGCAACTACCTATCGCAGTTCTTC. Amino acids: CASSGNYLSQFF.

The V gene is TRBV25-1, the J gene TRBJ2-7, with D tentatively TRBD1 (6 bases). CDR1 is MGHDK, CDR2 SYGVNS, per germline. The CDR3 sequence is 14 residues long. Trimming removed 6 bases from V and 6 bases from J, with 18 bases in between. The CDR3 coding sequence is TGTGCCAGCAGGGCAGGGACATCGGTGGGCGAGCAGTACTTC. The encoded protein is CASRAGTSVGEQYF.

The rearrangement uses TRBV13 and TRBJ2-1; D remains ambiguous. The germline V and J ends were trimmed by 3 bases and 0 bases, with 9 bases remaining between them. In germline, CDR1 is PRHDT, CDR2 FYEKMQ (reference sequence). CDR3 size: 15 residues. For the CDR3, the DNA is TGTGCCAGCAGCTTTGGCTACGGCTCCTACAATGAGCAGTTCTTC. Amino acids: CASSFGYGSYNEQFF.

The V and J genes are TRBV6-2 or TRBV6-3 and TRBJ1-1; maybe TRBD1 (5 bases). CDR1 is MNHEY and CDR2 is SVGEGT in the germline V gene. The CDR3 totals 14 residues. V gave up 6 bases and J gave up 5 bases, with 16 bases separating them. The CDR3 spells CASSTWAGKTEAFF. In nucleotides, the CDR3 is TGTGCCAGCAGCACTTGGGCAGGGAAGACTGAAGCTTTCTTT.

This sequence joins TRBV7-6 and TRBJ2-2; 11 bases line up with TRBD1. The CDR3 covers 17 residues. Germline trimming cut 1 base from V and 7 bases from J; bases unmatched to any gene: 8. CDR1 and CDR2 from the germline V gene are SGHVS and FNYEAQ. As DNA, the CDR3 is TGTGCCAGCAGCTTAGGAAGGACAGGGGGCGCCGGCGGGGAGCTGTTTTTT. Protein product: CASSLGRTGGAGGELFF.

This clonotype has just a few counts. The chain recombines TRBV6-2 or TRBV6-3 with TRBJ2-5, with 7 positions matching TRBD1. V lost 6 bases and J lost 6; bases outside the gene matches: 13. CDR1 is MNHEY and CDR2 is SVGEGT in the germline V gene. The CDR3 extends over 15 amino acids. CDR3 region: CASSSDRVLEKTQYF. The DNA for the CDR3 is TGTGCCAGCAGCTCCGACAGGGTATTGGAGAAGACCCAGTACTTC.

This clonotype was seen only a few times. The chain combines TRBV7-2 with TRBJ2-3; D may be TRBD1 (7 bases). Germline V CDR1 and CDR2: SGHTA, FQGNSA. CDR3 size: 13 residues. The ends were cut back, 5 bases at V and 11 bases at J, with 17 bases in the middle. As DNA, the CDR3 is TGTGCCAGCAGCCCAGATCGCCAGGGGGGGCAGTATTTT. Translating it yields CASSPDRQGGQYF.

The sample holds a few counts of this clonotype. J is TRBJ1-1 and V is TRBV5-1; D possibly corresponds to TRBD1 (6 bases). This CDR3 is built from 14 residues. Trimming pared 0 bases from V and 1 base from J, leaving 7 bases between. Per the germline V gene, CDR1 is SGHRS and CDR2 is YFSETQ. The CDR3 loop is CASSLETGNTEAFF. The CDR3 nucleotides read TGCGCCAGCAGCTTGGAGACAGGGAACACTGAAGCTTTCTTT.

This clonotype was detected a few times. This chain's CDR3 is CASSRDGTIYGYTF. In nucleotides, the CDR3 is TGTGCCAGCAGTCGGGACGGAACAATCTATGGCTACACCTTC. The rearrangement links TRBV12-3 or TRBV12-4 to TRBJ1-2; D may be TRBD1 (5 bases). The germline V and J ends were trimmed by 5 bases and 4 bases, with 14 bases remaining between them. The CDR3 has 14 residues.

This rearrangement joins TRBV20-1 to TRBJ1-5, with D perhaps TRBD1 (5 bases). The germline V gene encodes CDR1 DFQATT and CDR2 SNEGSKA (reference sequence). V gave up 3 bases and J gave up 5 bases, with 14 bases separating them. The CDR3 runs 14 residues. CDR3 nucleotide sequence: TGCAGTGCTAGTGGGGAACCCAGGGATCAGCCCCAGCATTTT. It encodes CSASGEPRDQPQHF.

V usage is TRBV2 and J usage is TRBJ1-5, with D uncertain. The CDR3 covers 13 residues. V lost 4 bases to trimming and J lost 4 bases, with 8 bases between them. Germline V gene data show CDR1 as SNHLY and CDR2 as FYNNEI. In DNA, the CDR3 is TGTGCCAGCAGTGGTCCAGAAAATCAGCCCCAGCATTTT. Translated, it gives CASSGPENQPQHF.